One and the same sample provided the 3 T cell receptor beta chains below, sequenced in a study of T-cell reconstitution after alpha-beta-depleted transplantation in children. Construction of the TCRbeta library involved unique molecular identifiers. TCRdb re-analysed the PCR reads in MiXCR, keeping a single row per CDR3 protein. Altogether about 590,000 distinct CDR3 sequences are present, 10% to 15% being singletons, with the ten largest covering 2% to 2.5%. Sequencing was performed on PBMCs, mostly from graft donor cells, taken 360 days after TCRalphabeta/CD19-depleted stem cell transplant. The receptors stem from a male patient aged 10 to 17 who had a stem cell transplant for acute myeloid leukemia, so the T cells may come from the graft donor.

The table lists this clonotype with a few counts. The chain is built from TRBV12-3 or TRBV12-4 and TRBJ2-5, with 7 nucleotides matching TRBD1. The ends lost 5 bases at V and 1 base at J; junction bases unmatched: 10. This CDR3 is built from 16 residues. Here the CDR3 reads CASSPHLWDSQETQYF. For the CDR3, the DNA is TGTGCCAGCAGTCCTCACCTATGGGACAGCCAAGAGACCCAGTACTTC.

This clonotype was counted a single time. The chain has TRBV5-6 and TRBJ2-7; TRBD2 matches at 9 bases. This CDR3 is built from 17 residues. Trimming took 1 base from V and 5 from J; bases not matched to a gene: 13. Germline lookup yields CDR1 SGHDT and CDR2 YYEEEE. CDR3 in amino acids: CASSLMTSGRQQDEQYF. The CDR3 bases are TGTGCCAGCAGCTTGATGACTAGCGGAAGACAACAGGACGAGCAGTACTTC.

The V call is TRBV5-1, the J call TRBJ2-4, with TRBD2 identical over 10 bases. J gave up 8 bases and V 0 bases, and 8 bases lay outside the gene matches. The CDR3 has 16 amino acids. Germline V gene data show CDR1 as SGHRS and CDR2 as YFSETQ. CDR3 in DNA: TGCGCCAGCAGCTTGGAGCCTAGCGGGAGTGGGGACATTCAGTACTTC. This translates into CASSLEPSGSGDIQYF.